The source of this T cell receptor (beta chain) is a study of blood T cell repertoires in COVID-19. For the study at large: Sites in the United States, Italy and Spain provided acute and convalescent COVID-19 samples. Nucleic acid was either cDNA or gDNA, and it came from T cells, B-cell-depleted T cells, or PBMCs.

CDR1 is LNHNV and CDR2 is YYDKDF in the germline V gene (reference sequence). Trimming cost V 0 bases and J 6 bases, with 18 bases left between them. This CDR3 comprises 17 residues. Data came from immunoSEQ multiplex PCR; TCRdb stores just in-frame clones and leaves some out. The sample contains 90,000 to 100,000 clones, approximately 88% of which appear only once. This TCR came from a man in his 60s with COVID-19, enrolled during active disease. The chain is built from TRBV15 and TRBJ2-4, with D possibly matching TRBD1 (6 bases). Sequenced material: peripheral blood. CDR3 region: CATSREIGGAGVNIQYF. Written as DNA, the CDR3 is TGTGCCACCAGCAGAGAGATTGGGGGTGCAGGGGTAAACATTCAGTACTTC.